This T cell receptor (beta chain) comes out of a study of cytomegalovirus exposure and HLA in healthy donors listed by TCRdb under 2017. For context, the study as a whole: According to an earlier analysis of several hundred of the donors, about 179 million T cells yielded some 110 million unique TCR beta sequences and 276 Gb of sequence data. Among about 370 genotyped donors of the cohort, an average of around 250,000 unique TCR beta nucleotide sequences was sequenced per donor, of which about 18% were non-productive. Rather than using new phenotypic data, the later analysis identified candidate immune exposures from TCR beta sequences and from how often those sequences occurred across donors. Besides the first cohort of hundreds of subjects, a separate validation cohort made up of roughly 120 different subjects was used. Of the roughly 410 genotyped donors, roughly 80% were placed in the genetic ancestry cluster associated with self-reported Caucasian donors. All discovery cohort repertoires had been generated using a single sequencing platform. HLA typing covered class I and class II loci at four-digit resolution. Roughly 5 DR-DQ haplotypes were handled as single units for association and clustering, since linkage in the cohort was strong. To study patterns of TCR occurrence, a later analysis re-analyzed previously published TCR beta repertoires from under 750 donors and added high-resolution HLA genotyping. In a later genetic analysis, genome-wide SNP genotypes for about three fifths of the roughly 670 donors were used, and that subset was treated as a discovery cohort. An earlier analysis of fewer than 750 of the donors used high-throughput TCR beta sequencing to judge whether each TCR beta V gene segment behaved as functional or pseudogenic. Donor age, sex, ethnicity and CMV serostatus were collected together with the repertoire data. The number of donors typed differed by locus, with 629-630 for A, B, C, DRB1 and DQB1, 522 for DQA1, 600 to 610 for DPA1, and some 450 for DPB1. About 300 gigabases of sequencing data and approximately 80 million unique TCR sequences were included in an early release covering roughly 600 HLA-typed donors. The study was designed to test whether signatures of past pathogen exposure could be identified by cataloging public T cell receptors. The T cell repertoires of about 700 subjects were profiled by immunosequencing and related to cytomegalovirus serostatus. To predict cytomegalovirus infection status, the study brought together high-throughput TCR immunosequencing, statistical association of individual TCRs with disease status, and machine learning.

Libraries were built with the immunoSEQ multiplex PCR assay. For the multiplex PCR, a mixture combining 60 forward primers for TCR Vbeta segments and 13 reverse primers for TCR Jbeta segments was used. The CDR3 region of rearranged TCR beta genes was amplified from genomic DNA with a multiplex PCR assay. On the Illumina HiSeq System, the amplified TCR beta libraries were sequenced as 87-base-pair reads. On the study's bioinformatics: A later analysis tallied tens of millions of unique TCR beta chains across the 700 or so repertoires, and around 10 million of those chains were shared by two or more donors. To remove PCR and sequencing errors, raw reads were error-corrected and collapsed into unique sequences using a nearest-neighbor algorithm that merged closely related sequences. V, D and J gene segments were assigned by aligning CDR3 sequences to IMGT reference sequences. Each retained sequence needed at least a six-nucleotide match to both a V gene segment and a J gene segment. Rearrangements were classified as productive when the CDR3 lacked stop codons and remained in frame with V and J, and all other rearrangements were classified as non-productive. Following IMGT convention, CDR3 was defined as the stretch from the second conserved V-encoded cysteine up to the conserved J-encoded phenylalanine. The earlier analysis of 500 to 650 of the donors excluded any sequence lacking an unambiguous match to a single V gene segment. An earlier analysis of roughly 590 of the donors called V segments functional above 56.7% productive rearrangements and segregating when the between-donor standard deviation exceeded 5%. A statistical classification framework was built to diagnose cytomegalovirus status from the catalog of TCR beta chain sequences. In a later analysis, V and J genes were assigned by comparing TCR nucleotide sequences against IMGT/GENE-DB human TR gene sequences. The TCRdist pipeline was used in a later analysis to assign CDR3 sequences and most-parsimonious VDJ recombination scenarios. In a later analysis, each TCR beta chain was defined by its CDR3 amino acid sequence together with its V-gene family, and reads lacking a unique V-gene family were excluded. In a later analysis, 500 to 700 highly shared, low-generation-probability nucleotide sequences were removed to address suspected cross-contamination and a sequencing artifact. For each public chain, a later analysis derived a clonal expansion index from normalized ranks of inferred template counts within each repertoire. In a later analysis, generation probabilities were computed using a VDJ recombination model fitted to out-of-frame rearrangements, and the results were checked against IGoR. Hypergeometric tests were used in a later analysis to score TCR-TCR, TCR-HLA and TCR-CMV co-occurrence, with a repertoire-size bias correction applied to the TCR pairs. False discovery rates were estimated in a later analysis by permuting HLA or CMV assignments 20 times. In a later analysis, co-occurring TCRs were grouped using DBSCAN, and TCRdist sequence similarity was added for clustering within HLA-allele-positive subsets. Co-occurrence clustering excluded repertoires with fewer than 30,000 or more than 120,000 public chains, plus five with anomalous nucleotide sharing. The clones in this table, taken by TCRdb from immuneACCESS, are in-frame only. Not every clone is retained; where verified, under half of the shortfall comes from an unresolved V gene, and the cause of the rest is unknown. Clone size and the V and J calls come from that table; the DNA yielded D and trimming. This sample comprises 150,000 to 200,000 clones, 82% of them detected only once. The top ten clonotypes cover more than 0.9% of the sample.

Results the study describes overall, beyond this receptor: In a later analysis, several top co-occurrence clusters were reported to appear linked to parvovirus B19, influenza, CMV and Epstein-Barr virus. Because some donors lacked HLA typing at each locus, the association tests relied only on the typed subset. Compared with equally common non-associated chains, HLA-associated TCR beta chains in a later analysis were more clonally expanded and had lower generation probabilities. A few of the identified cytomegalovirus-associated TCR beta chains were confirmed in vitro to be specific for cytomegalovirus antigens. Correlated functional status among segregating V segments might be attributable to linkage disequilibrium, but an unknown experimental factor could not be ruled out. An association between a missense DCLRE1C variant and V-gene and J-gene trimming of TCR beta chains was found in a later genetic analysis and replicated in an independent cohort. In an earlier analysis of more than 450 of the donors, most TCR beta V segments were observed in productive rearrangements about 87% or about 30% of the time, broadly matching IMGT annotations. For the cohort, immune exposure information was limited to CMV serostatus. Cytomegalovirus status was reported to be diagnosed by the classifier with high specificity and sensitivity in both the original and validation cohorts. Because counts were too low, 15 to 20 rarely observed V segments, including chromosome 9 orphons, were left out of the earlier analysis of over 550 of the donors. The authors suggested that the approach could potentially be generalized to other disease states and immunological phenotypes. Because the 87-base-pair reads could not distinguish some IMGT-functional V segments, including TRBV6-2 and TRBV6-3, those segments were excluded. A total of 164 TCR beta chains were listed by the study as associated with cytomegalovirus. According to a later analysis, most CMV-associated TCR beta chains appeared to be HLA-restricted, and the HLA associations seemed to be driven largely by CMV exposure. A further reported finding was that TCR beta sequences accurately predicted the HLA-A and HLA-B alleles for most subjects in the first cohort. When HLA alleles, especially DR and DQ, strongly co-occurred, attributing TCR associations to individual alleles was difficult. According to a later genetic analysis, donors in an Asian-associated ancestry cluster had fewer N-insertions in productive TCRs than the approximately 630-donor mean. Specific HLA alleles were associated with 15,000 to 20,000 TCR beta sequences at a false discovery rate of 0.05 in a later analysis. Sequencing depth was assumed to be roughly uniform across donors in the presence/absence analyses, though that assumption may not hold. Only TCR beta chains were sequenced in this cohort, and the absence of alpha or paired-chain data limited detectable features. In a later analysis, TCR association rates were found to vary across HLA loci, with the most associated TCRs seen for DRB1 alleles and the fewest for HLA-C alleles. Most TCR sequences were observed very rarely across donors, whereas some public TCRs were present in many individuals. A cluster of highly shared sequence variants was judged likely to represent a technical artifact of the sequencing pipeline.

From cysteine to phenylalanine, the CDR3 is 13 amino acids long. The retained sequence is limited to the CDR3, 39 bases, with the frame set at the first base. The junction carries 10 bases between V and J, which are trimmed by 6 bases and 4 bases respectively. According to the germline V gene, CDR1 reads ENHRY and CDR2 reads SYGVKD. As concerns this clone: This receptor's antigen is unknown. No much larger clone exists at a distance of one base, and base qualities are not known.

In total, roughly 670 healthy bone marrow donors made up the cohort. Cohort members were all nominally healthy when sampled, although unrecorded immune exposures were likely present. The donor was CMV seropositive and belonged to the group of a few hundred seropositive cohort members. A peripheral blood sample was provided by each donor, and peripheral blood mononuclear cells were used for TCR beta sequencing. The Qiagen DNeasy Blood Extraction Kit was used to extract genomic DNA from the blood cell samples. What was sequenced was PBMCs. The receptor was isolated from a girl aged 2 to 10 in good health and CMV-seropositive. The V and J genes are TRBV10-3 and TRBJ1-5; confidence is insufficient to name the D gene. CDR3 region: CAIRRAVNQPQHF. Read as DNA, the sequence is TGTGCCATCAGGCGAGCGGTAAATCAGCCCCAGCATTTT.